This TCR beta chain was sequenced in a study of T cell repertoires in cytomegalovirus infection. Germline V lookup: CDR1 SGHTA, CDR2 FQGNSA. The CDR3 runs 14 residues. V dropped 4 bases and J dropped 0; count of bases not matched to a gene: 3. This clonotype was recorded many times. MiXCR was run by TCRdb on the reads, yielding one entry per CDR3 protein. The sample holds approximately 250,000 distinct CDR3 sequences, approximately 24% seen once. The J gene is TRBJ2-7, the V gene TRBV7-2, with 7 positions matching TRBD2. The TCR originated in a human donor in good health (CMV status not recorded). Some clones in this sample may be carry-over from other donors' samples. The specimen sequenced was CD8+ T cells from PBMCs. CDR3 sequence reads: CASSYGGGSYEQYF. As DNA, the CDR3 is TGTGCCAGCAGCTACGGCGGGGGCTCCTACGAGCAGTACTTC.